This T cell receptor beta chain was observed in a study of identical twins. General observations from the study: High-abundance cord blood beta clonotypes had fewer insertions; memory repertoires showed none. Twin pairs had excess sharing that was weaker in beta out-of-frame sequences. Out-of-frame alpha sequences common to twins exhibited a surplus of low generation probability.

This clonotype has a count of ten or more. The antigen is unknown. TCRdb analysed the 5' RACE reads with MiXCR anew, one entry per CDR3 protein. The sample has some 710,000 distinct CDR3 sequences, 6.1% seen once. Sequencing used naive T cells sorted from blood. The TCR was taken from a man between 18 and 35 years old in good health.

This CDR3 reads CATSAQGGNEQFF. Here the CDR3 DNA reads TGTGCCACCTCAGCTCAGGGGGGCAATGAGCAGTTCTTC. J is TRBJ2-1 and V is TRBV7-9, with D perhaps TRBD1 (7 bases). Germline-derived CDR1 and CDR2 are SEHNR and FQNEAQ (reference sequence). V was clipped by 10 bases and J by 6 bases, with 16 bases between them. This CDR3 region has 13 residues.